These 19 T cell receptor beta chains came from one sample sequenced in a study of T-cell memory formation after mild COVID-19. One entry per CDR3 protein, called by TCRdb with MiXCR from the 5' RACE reads. In the table there are 470,000 or so distinct CDR3 sequences, around a sixth of which are singletons. Sample: PBMCs or a T cell subset sorted from them (not recorded which). These receptors originate from an adult woman who had mild COVID-19 (a few samples of this study predate the infection). Cell type and time point are not known.

In its sample, this clonotype was seen many times. The gene calls are TRBV4-3 and TRBJ2-3; 10 bases agree with TRBD2. In germline, CDR1 is LGHNA, CDR2 YSLEER. Unmatched junction bases numbered 11, after V lost 0 bases and J lost 5 bases. The CDR3 is made up of 18 amino acids. CDR3 protein: CASSQEVGLAGAVDTQYF. CDR3 in DNA: TGCGCCAGCAGCCAAGAAGTAGGCCTAGCGGGAGCGGTAGATACGCAGTATTTT.

This chain connects TRBV4-2 to TRBJ2-1; TRBD2 matches at 8 bases. Losses at the gene ends were 4 bases for V and 0 bases for J; bases not matched to a gene: 11. The CDR3 contains 18 residues. Germline V gene sequence: CDR1 LGHNA, CDR2 YNFKEQ. In DNA form, the CDR3 reads TGTGCCAGCAGCCTGGGCCTAGCGGGTCCGTTCTCCTACAATGAGCAGTTCTTC. Its protein is CASSLGLAGPFSYNEQFF.

This sequence joins TRBV15 and TRBJ2-1; D is undetermined. Looked up from germline, CDR1 is LNHNV and CDR2 is YYDKDF (reference sequence). Trimming took 5 bases from V and 0 from J, leaving 8 bases between them. This CDR3 has 14 amino acids. CDR3 in amino acids: CATSLWSSYNEQFF. Here the CDR3 DNA reads TGTGCCACCAGCCTCTGGTCCTCCTACAATGAGCAGTTCTTC.

This clonotype was seen a few times. The V and J genes are TRBV6-6 and TRBJ2-2, with TRBD2 matching over 8 bases. The CDR3 contains 17 residues. Germline V gene sequence: CDR1 MNHNY, CDR2 SVGAGI (reference sequence). V gave up 0 bases and J gave up 3 bases; unmatched junction bases: 6. The CDR3 bases are TGTGCCAGCAGTTACTCGTTAACTAGCGGACACACCGGGGAGCTGTTTTTT. As protein: CASSYSLTSGHTGELFF.

The chain carries TRBV7-7 and TRBJ2-5; D unresolved. In germline, CDR1 is SSHAT, CDR2 FNYEAQ (reference sequence). The CDR3 sequence is 15 residues long. The V and J ends lost 1 base and 5 bases respectively, with 14 bases between them. The CDR3 nucleotides read TGTGCCAGCAGCTTAGTCGCAGGTTTAGGGGAGACCCAGTACTTC. This codes for CASSLVAGLGETQYF.

V is TRBV24-1 and J is TRBJ2-7; perhaps D is TRBD1 or TRBD2 (5 bases each). Trimming left V 3 bases short and J 7 bases short, with 18 bases between. Germline loops: CDR1 KGHDR, CDR2 SFDVKD. CDR3 length equals 15 residues. The CDR3 DNA is TGTGCCACCAGTGATCCCCGGGACCTGGGCGATGAGCAGTACTTC. The encoded protein is CATSDPRDLGDEQYF.

V usage is TRBV4-1 and J usage is TRBJ1-1, with a weak D call TRBD1 (5 bases). V lost 1 base to trimming and J lost 1 base, with 13 bases between them. The CDR3 is made up of 16 amino acids. From germline, CDR1 is MGHRA and CDR2 YSYEKL. The CDR3, as DNA: TGCGCCAGCAGCCAAGTCGTTAGGGGCCGGAACACTGAAGCTTTCTTT. It translates to CASSQVVRGRNTEAFF.

This clonotype came up a few times. This chain links TRBV28 with TRBJ2-4; TRBD2 matches 7 bases. This CDR3 spans 13 amino acids. Trimming at V came to 5 bases and at J to 10 bases, leaving 8 bases not matched to a gene. Germline loops: CDR1 MDHEN, CDR2 SYDVKM. DNA of the CDR3: TGTGCCAGCAGTCCAACCCCGGGGGGAATTCAGTACTTC. Translated: CASSPTPGGIQYF.

There are a few counts of this clonotype. This sequence joins TRBV6-6 and TRBJ1-4; 8 nucleotides agree with TRBD1. Trimming at V came to 5 bases and at J to 8 bases, leaving 7 bases not matched to a gene. Germline V CDR1 and CDR2: MNHNY, SVGAGI (reference sequence). The CDR3 is made up of 14 amino acids. The CDR3 loop reads CASSPRDRTEKLFF. For the CDR3, the DNA is TGTGCCAGCAGTCCCCGGGACAGGACGGAAAAACTGTTTTTT.

This clonotype appeared a few times. The chain carries TRBV30 and TRBJ2-3, with D hard to call. This CDR3 comprises 12 residues. Germline V gene data show CDR1 as GTSNPN and CDR2 as SVGIG (reference sequence). V lost 3 bases and J 6 bases, leaving 10 bases between the germline ends. The CDR3 region has the DNA TGTGCCTGGAGGACAACTTCTGATACGCAGTATTTT. This translates into CAWRTTSDTQYF.

This clonotype was counted a few times. The V gene is TRBV10-3, the J gene TRBJ2-7; 10 bases align to TRBD1. Germline V CDR1 and CDR2: ENHRY, SYGVKD. Trimming took 2 bases from V and 2 from J; bases not matched to a gene: 12. There are 18 residues in the CDR3. The CDR3 DNA reads TGTGCCATCAGTGAGCCGGGACAGGGGCCGACCAGGACCTACGAGCAGTACTTC. Its protein is CAISEPGQGPTRTYEQYF.

The V call is TRBV12-3 or TRBV12-4, the J call TRBJ2-7; no clear D gene. Trimming removed 1 base at V and 5 bases at J, with 9 bases between. CDR3 length: 13 residues. The CDR3: CASSLEIRHEQYF. The CDR3 DNA reads as TGTGCCAGCAGTTTAGAAATACGTCACGAGCAGTACTTC.

This clonotype was found a few times. The chain employs TRBV12-3 or TRBV12-4 and TRBJ2-6, with TRBD2 as a possible D gene (6 bases). Trimming shortened V by 3 bases and J by 2 bases, and 14 bases separated the two germline ends. The CDR3 covers 17 residues. The CDR3, as DNA: TGTGCCAGCAGTTTTAGCGTGGGAGGTACTGGGGCCAACGTCCTGACTTTC. Protein product: CASSFSVGGTGANVLTF.

The chain is built from TRBV5-1 and TRBJ1-1; 9 bases match TRBD1. V trimming: 3 bases; J trimming: 3 bases; junction bases outside the gene matches: 9. CDR3 length: 16 amino acids. In germline, CDR1 is SGHRS, CDR2 YFSETQ. CDR3 sequence reads: CASSWTGVGKDTEAFF. The CDR3, as DNA: TGCGCCAGCAGCTGGACAGGGGTGGGAAAGGACACTGAAGCTTTCTTT.

The CDR3 DNA reads TGTGCCAGCAGCCACCTAGGTTCGGGGGGCCGGCAGACCCAGTACTTC. Translated, it gives CASSHLGSGGRQTQYF. The V gene is TRBV3-1, the J gene TRBJ2-5; D possibly corresponds to TRBD2 (7 bases). V lost 3 bases, J lost 6 bases, and 20 bases lay in between. Germline lookup yields CDR1 LGHDT and CDR2 YNNKEL (reference sequence). The CDR3 runs 16 residues.

This rearrangement joins TRBV4-1 to TRBJ1-1; no firm D call. Germline V gene lookup returns CDR1 MGHRA and CDR2 YSYEKL. The CDR3 has 12 residues. V was cut by 3 bases and J by 5 bases, with 7 bases left in between. CDR3 sequence (DNA): TGCGCCAGCAGCCACATGGGGACTGAAGCTTTCTTT. It codes for CASSHMGTEAFF.

J is TRBJ1-5 and V is TRBV12-3 or TRBV12-4; the D is unclear. Trimming took 3 bases from V and 6 from J, leaving 12 bases between them. This CDR3 region has 14 residues. The CDR3: CASSFTDLSQPQHF. Written as DNA, the CDR3 is TGTGCCAGCAGTTTCACAGACCTGTCTCAGCCCCAGCATTTT.

This chain joins TRBV24-1 and TRBJ2-5, with D maybe TRBD1 (6 bases). Germline V gene lookup returns CDR1 KGHDR and CDR2 SFDVKD. The CDR3 totals 13 residues. Deletions cut 5 bases from V and 6 bases from J, with 12 bases between. CDR3 amino acids: CATSVAGEQTQYF. The CDR3 DNA reads TGTGCCACCAGTGTGGCAGGGGAACAGACCCAGTACTTC.

This clonotype appeared a few times. This chain links TRBV9 with TRBJ2-1; D is tentatively TRBD1 or TRBD2 (5 bases each). V gave up 1 base and J gave up 7 bases, with 21 bases separating them. This CDR3 has 17 amino acids. Germline V gene sequence: CDR1 SGDLS, CDR2 YYNGEE. CDR3 nucleotides: TGTGCCAGCAGCGTATCCGGGGACCCTAAGTTGAGGAATGAGCAGTTCTTC. It translates to CASSVSGDPKLRNEQFF.